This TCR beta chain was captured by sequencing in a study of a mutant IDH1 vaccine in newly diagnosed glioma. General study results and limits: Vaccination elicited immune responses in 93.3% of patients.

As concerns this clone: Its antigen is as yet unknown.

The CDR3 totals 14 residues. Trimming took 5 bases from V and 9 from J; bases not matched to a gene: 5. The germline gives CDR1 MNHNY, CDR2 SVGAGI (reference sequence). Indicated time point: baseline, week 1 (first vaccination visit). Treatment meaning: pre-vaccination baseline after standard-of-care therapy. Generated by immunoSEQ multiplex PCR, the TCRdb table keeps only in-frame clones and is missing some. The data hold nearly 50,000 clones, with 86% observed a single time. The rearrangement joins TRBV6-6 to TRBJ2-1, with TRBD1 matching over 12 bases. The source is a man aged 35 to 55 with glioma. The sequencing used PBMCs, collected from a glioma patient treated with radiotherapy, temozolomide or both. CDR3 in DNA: TGTGCCAGCAGTCGGGGACAGGGGGCGCCTGAGCAGTTCTTC. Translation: CASSRGQGAPEQFF.